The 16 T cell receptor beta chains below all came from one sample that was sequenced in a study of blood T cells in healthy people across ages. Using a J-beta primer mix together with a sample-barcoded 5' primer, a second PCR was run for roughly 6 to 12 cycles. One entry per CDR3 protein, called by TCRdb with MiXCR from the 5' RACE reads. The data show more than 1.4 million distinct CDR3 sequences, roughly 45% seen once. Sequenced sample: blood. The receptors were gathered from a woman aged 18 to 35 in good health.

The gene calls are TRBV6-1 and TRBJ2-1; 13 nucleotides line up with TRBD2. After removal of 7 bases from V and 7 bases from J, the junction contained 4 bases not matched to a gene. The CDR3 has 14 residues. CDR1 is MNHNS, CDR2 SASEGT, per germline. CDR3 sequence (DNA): TGTGCCAGCATATTACTAGCGGGAGGGAATGAGCAGTTCTTC. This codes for CASILLAGGNEQFF.

The CDR3: CASRWTDYEQYF. The CDR3 coding sequence is TGTGCCAGCAGATGGACAGATTACGAGCAGTACTTC. This chain links TRBV6-1 with TRBJ2-4, with a weak D call TRBD1 (6 bases). The assigned J gene may be wrong: the sequence end matches TRBJ2-7 better. CDR1 and CDR2 (germline): MNHNS, SASEGT. The CDR3 is made up of 12 amino acids.

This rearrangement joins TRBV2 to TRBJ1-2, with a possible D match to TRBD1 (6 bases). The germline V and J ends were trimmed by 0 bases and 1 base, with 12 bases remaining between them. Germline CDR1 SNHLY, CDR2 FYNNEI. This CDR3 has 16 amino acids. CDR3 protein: CASSEAGGGINYGYTF. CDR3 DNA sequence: TGTGCCAGCAGTGAAGCAGGGGGAGGGATTAACTATGGCTACACCTTC.

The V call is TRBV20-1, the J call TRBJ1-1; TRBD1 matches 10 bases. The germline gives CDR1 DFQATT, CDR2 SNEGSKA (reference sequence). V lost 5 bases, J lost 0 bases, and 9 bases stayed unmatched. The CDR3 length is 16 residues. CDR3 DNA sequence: TGCAGTGCTCCCCGGACAGGGGGAAGAATGAACACTGAAGCTTTCTTT. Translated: CSAPRTGGRMNTEAFF.

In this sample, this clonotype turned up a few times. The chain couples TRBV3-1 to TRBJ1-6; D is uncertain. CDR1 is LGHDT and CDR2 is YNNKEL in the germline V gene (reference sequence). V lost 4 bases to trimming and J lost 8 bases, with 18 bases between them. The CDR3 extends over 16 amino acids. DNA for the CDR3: TGTGCCAGCAGCCCCCCCGCGGGTCTAGGTTATTCACCCCTCCACTTT. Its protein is CASSPPAGLGYSPLHF.

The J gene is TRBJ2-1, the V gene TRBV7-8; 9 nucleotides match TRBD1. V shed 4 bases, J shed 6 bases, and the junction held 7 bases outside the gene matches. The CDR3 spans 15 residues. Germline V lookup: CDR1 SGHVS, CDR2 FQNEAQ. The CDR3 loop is CASSWSRDRVNEQFF. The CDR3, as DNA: TGTGCCAGCAGCTGGTCCCGGGACAGGGTCAATGAGCAGTTCTTC.

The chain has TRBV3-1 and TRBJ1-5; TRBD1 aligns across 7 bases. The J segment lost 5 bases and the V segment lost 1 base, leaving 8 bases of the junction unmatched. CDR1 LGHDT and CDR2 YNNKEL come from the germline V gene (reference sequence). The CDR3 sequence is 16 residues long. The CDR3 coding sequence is TGTGCCAGCAGCCAAGGGGGAGGGGGCGAGCATCAGCCCCAGCATTTT. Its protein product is CASSQGGGGEHQPQHF.

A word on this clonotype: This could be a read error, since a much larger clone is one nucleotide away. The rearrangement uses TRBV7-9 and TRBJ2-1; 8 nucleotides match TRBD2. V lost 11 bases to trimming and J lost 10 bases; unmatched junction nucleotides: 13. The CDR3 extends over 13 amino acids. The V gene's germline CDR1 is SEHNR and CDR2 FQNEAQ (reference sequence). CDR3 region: CAGRNGGESEQFF. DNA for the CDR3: TGTGCCGGCCGTAACGGGGGGGAGAGCGAGCAGTTCTTC.

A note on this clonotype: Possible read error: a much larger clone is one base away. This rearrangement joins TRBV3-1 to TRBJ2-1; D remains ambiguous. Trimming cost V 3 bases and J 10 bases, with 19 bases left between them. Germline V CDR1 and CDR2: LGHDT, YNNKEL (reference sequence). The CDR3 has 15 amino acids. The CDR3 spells CASSHLTTGMGEQFF. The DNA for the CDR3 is TGTGCCAGCAGCCACTTAACGACCGGTATGGGCGAGCAGTTCTTC.

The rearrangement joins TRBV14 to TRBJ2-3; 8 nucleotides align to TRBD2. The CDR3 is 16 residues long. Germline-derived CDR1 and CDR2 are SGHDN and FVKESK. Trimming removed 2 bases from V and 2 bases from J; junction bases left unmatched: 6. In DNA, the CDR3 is TGTGCCAGCAGCCAACTGACTAGCGCCTACACAGATACGCAGTATTTT. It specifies CASSQLTSAYTDTQYF.

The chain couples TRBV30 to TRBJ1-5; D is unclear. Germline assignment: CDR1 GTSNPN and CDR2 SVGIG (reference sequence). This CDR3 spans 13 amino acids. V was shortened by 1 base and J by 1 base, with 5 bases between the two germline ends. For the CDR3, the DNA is TGTGCCTGGAGTGGGGAAAGCAATCAGCCCCAGCATTTT. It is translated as CAWSGESNQPQHF.

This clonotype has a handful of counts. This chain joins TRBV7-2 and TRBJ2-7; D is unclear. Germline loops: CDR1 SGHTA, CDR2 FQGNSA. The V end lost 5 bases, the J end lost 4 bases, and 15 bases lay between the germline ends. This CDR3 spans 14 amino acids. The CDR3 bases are TGTGCCAGCAGCCCCATTAATTTGGGGTACGAGCAGTACTTC. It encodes CASSPINLGYEQYF.

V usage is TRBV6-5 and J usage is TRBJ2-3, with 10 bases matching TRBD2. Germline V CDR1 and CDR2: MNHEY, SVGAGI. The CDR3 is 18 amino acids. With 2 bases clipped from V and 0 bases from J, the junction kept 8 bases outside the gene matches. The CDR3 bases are TGTGCCAGCAGTTACACTCCCAGCGGGGGGGCTAGCACAGATACGCAGTATTTT. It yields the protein CASSYTPSGGASTDTQYF.

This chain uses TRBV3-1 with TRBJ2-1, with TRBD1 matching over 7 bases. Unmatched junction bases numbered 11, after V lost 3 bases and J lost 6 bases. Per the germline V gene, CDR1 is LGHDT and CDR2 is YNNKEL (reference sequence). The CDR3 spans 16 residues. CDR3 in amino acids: CASSHVDRVAGNEQFF. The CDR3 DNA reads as TGTGCCAGCAGCCACGTCGACAGGGTGGCGGGCAATGAGCAGTTCTTC.

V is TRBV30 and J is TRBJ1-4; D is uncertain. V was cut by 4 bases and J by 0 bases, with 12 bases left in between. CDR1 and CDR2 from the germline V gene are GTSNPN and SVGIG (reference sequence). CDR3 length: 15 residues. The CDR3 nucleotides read TGTGCCTGGACAAGACCGGAAACAACTAATGAAAAACTGTTTTTT. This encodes CAWTRPETTNEKLFF.

CDR3 bases: TGTGCCAGCAGTGAATCGGCAGCCCTGAACACTGAAGCTTTCTTT. This codes for CASSESAALNTEAFF. The chain recombines TRBV6-1 with TRBJ1-1; D gene uncertain. The CDR3 sequence is 15 residues long. CDR1 MNHNS and CDR2 SASEGT come from the germline V gene. Between the trimmed V and J ends, which lost 2 bases and 0 bases, there was a span of 10 bases.